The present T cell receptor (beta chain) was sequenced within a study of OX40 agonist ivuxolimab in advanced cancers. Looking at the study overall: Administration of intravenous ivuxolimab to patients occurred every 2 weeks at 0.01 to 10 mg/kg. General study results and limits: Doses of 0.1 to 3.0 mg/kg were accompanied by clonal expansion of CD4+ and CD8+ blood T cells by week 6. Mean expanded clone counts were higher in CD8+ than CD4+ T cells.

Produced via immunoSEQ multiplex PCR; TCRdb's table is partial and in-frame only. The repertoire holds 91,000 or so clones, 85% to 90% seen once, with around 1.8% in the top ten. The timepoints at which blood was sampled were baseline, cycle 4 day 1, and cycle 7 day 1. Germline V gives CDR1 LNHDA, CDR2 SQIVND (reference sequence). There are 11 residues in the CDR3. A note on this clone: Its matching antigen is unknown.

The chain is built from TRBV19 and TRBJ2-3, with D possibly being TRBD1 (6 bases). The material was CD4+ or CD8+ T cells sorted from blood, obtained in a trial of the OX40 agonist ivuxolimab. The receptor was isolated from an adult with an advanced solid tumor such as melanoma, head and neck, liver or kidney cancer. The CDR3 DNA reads TGTGCGGCAGGGGAGCTTAATACGCAGTATTTT. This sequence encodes CAAGELNTQYF.